This is a list of T cell receptor beta chains from one sample in a study of shared clonotypes between healthy human individuals. Clones were read by immunoSEQ multiplex PCR, and TCRdb kept only the in-frame ones, dropping some. Altogether 1 million to 1.2 million clones are present, 60% to 80% being singletons, with the ten largest covering 0.85% to 1%. Sequencing input: memory CD4+ T cells from PBMCs. Source of these receptors: a man between 18 and 29 years old in good health. Some clones in this sample may be carry-over from other donors' samples. Each CDR3 is given with its conserved first and last residue. The D gene is left open where the match is weak. For some rows the clone size is stated as once, few or many, or as a class when expanded; others skip it.

clone_size,v_call,d_call,j_call,cdr3_nt,cdr3_aa
NA,TRBV2,NA,TRBJ1-5,TGTGCCAGCAGAGGGACCGCTCAGGTTCAGCCCCAGCATTTT,CASRGTAQVQPQHF
NA,TRBV5-4,NA,TRBJ1-1,TGTGCCAGCAGCTTTAGGTCAGAGCAGGAAGCTTTCTTT,CASSFRSEQEAFF
NA,TRBV5-1,NA,TRBJ2-2,TGCGCCAGCAGCTTGGCCTTTGCCGGGGAGCTGTTTTTT,CASSLAFAGELFF
NA,TRBV9,TRBD1,TRBJ2-3,TGTGCCAGCAGCGTAGTGACAGGGGGCGCCTCGGATACGCAGTATTTT,CASSVVTGGASDTQYF
NA,TRBV18,NA,TRBJ1-2,TGTGCCAGCTCACCACCCCAGATTGGCTACACCTTC,CASSPPQIGYTF
few,TRBV5-5,NA,TRBJ1-5,TGTGCCAGCAGCTTGGAAGGAAATAATCAGCCCCAGCATTTT,CASSLEGNNQPQHF
NA,TRBV21-1,NA,TRBJ1-1,TGTGCCAGCAGCAAAAAGACAGGGGATAGCACTGAAGCTTTCTTT,CASSKKTGDSTEAFF
NA,TRBV7-3,TRBD1,TRBJ2-5,TGTGCCAGCAGCTTACTCCAGGGGGCGGCAGAGACCCAGTACTTC,CASSLLQGAAETQYF
NA,TRBV27,NA,TRBJ1-2,TGTGCCAGCAGTTTAGTCGGGGTCTCTAACTATGGCTACACCTTC,CASSLVGVSNYGYTF
NA,TRBV9,NA,TRBJ1-1,TGTGCCAGCAGCGCCACACCAAACACTGAAGCTTTCTTT,CASSATPNTEAFF
NA,TRBV5-1,NA,TRBJ2-2,TGCGCCAGCAGCTTGGAGCAAGGCGCGAACACCGGGGAGCTGTTTTTT,CASSLEQGANTGELFF
NA,TRBV5-4,TRBD1,TRBJ1-1,TGTGCCGGGGGGACAGCGAGCACTGAAGCTTTCTTT,CAGGTASTEAFF
NA,TRBV4-1,NA,TRBJ2-7,TGCGCCAGCAGCGCACGCGGGATTTCTTACGAGCAGTACTTC,CASSARGISYEQYF
NA,TRBV30,NA,TRBJ2-1,TGTGCCTGGAGAGGGATGAATGAGCAGTTCTTC,CAWRGMNEQFF
once,TRBV7-6,TRBD2,TRBJ2-5,TGTGCCAGCAGCATCACTAGCGGCCAAGAGACCCAGTACTTC,CASSITSGQETQYF
NA,TRBV6-5,TRBD1,TRBJ2-1,TGTGCCAGCAGTTACCGAGCAGGGGGAGATGAGCAGTTCTTC,CASSYRAGGDEQFF
NA,TRBV18,TRBD2,TRBJ2-7,TGTGCCAGCTCAACCCCGGGACTAGCGGGCTACGAGCAGTACTTC,CASSTPGLAGYEQYF
NA,TRBV4-1,NA,TRBJ2-1,TGCGCCAGCAGCAGGGCCAATGAGCAGTTCTTC,CASSRANEQFF
NA,TRBV10-2,NA,TRBJ1-6,TGCGCCAGCAGTGACGGTAATTCACCCCTCCACTTT,CASSDGNSPLHF
NA,TRBV11-3,NA,TRBJ2-2,TGTGCCAGCAGCCCCGGAGGTGTAAACACCGGGGAGCTGTTTTTT,CASSPGGVNTGELFF
NA,TRBV5-4,TRBD1,TRBJ1-2,TGTGCCAGCAGCTTGGAGGGGACAGGGAGCTATGGCTACACCTTC,CASSLEGTGSYGYTF
once,TRBV5-1,NA,TRBJ2-3,TGCGCCAGCAGCTTAACGGGTAACACAGATACGCAGTATTTT,CASSLTGNTDTQYF
NA,TRBV13,TRBD2,TRBJ2-7,TGTGCCAGCAGCCAATCTTTCGGGAGGGACTCCTACGAGCAGTACTTC,CASSQSFGRDSYEQYF
NA,TRBV28,TRBD2,TRBJ2-4,TGTGCCAGCAGTCCTCCTAGCGGGAGGAAAGGGAACATTCAGTACTTC,CASSPPSGRKGNIQYF
NA,TRBV11-2,TRBD1,TRBJ2-3,TGTGCCAGCAGCCCCAGGACAGGAATTAGCACAGATACGCAGTATTTT,CASSPRTGISTDTQYF
NA,TRBV30,NA,TRBJ1-2,TGTGCCTGGAGAAGGTCCATTGGGGGCTACACCTTC,CAWRRSIGGYTF
NA,TRBV11-3,NA,TRBJ1-3,TGTGCCAGCAGCCTCGACGGTAGCTCTGGAAACACCATATATTTT,CASSLDGSSGNTIYF
NA,TRBV29-1,TRBD1,TRBJ1-2,TGCAGCGTCAGACAGGGGGACTATGGCTACACCTTC,CSVRQGDYGYTF
few,TRBV11-1,TRBD1,TRBJ2-1,TGTGCCAGCAGCCCAGGGGGCTCCTACAATGAGCAGTTCTTC,CASSPGGSYNEQFF
NA,TRBV28,TRBD1,TRBJ1-5,TGTGCCAGCAGTTTATTCAGGGGGCCTCAGCCCCAGCATTTT,CASSLFRGPQPQHF
NA,TRBV29-1,NA,TRBJ2-1,TGCAGCGTTGAATCGTCCAGATCGGGCTTTCTGGGCAATGAGCAGTTCTTC,CSVESSRSGFLGNEQFF
NA,TRBV7-9,TRBD2,TRBJ2-5,TGTGCCAGCAGCCGTGGGACTAGCGGGAGTCTAAAGACCCAGTACTTC,CASSRGTSGSLKTQYF
NA,TRBV11-2,NA,TRBJ2-1,TGTGCCAGCAGCATGACGAGCTTTTACAATGAGCAGTTCTTC,CASSMTSFYNEQFF
NA,TRBV9,NA,TRBJ1-5,TGTGCCAGCAGCCCCGGGGGAAGGGACGGTCAGCCCCAGCATTTT,CASSPGGRDGQPQHF
many,TRBV30,NA,TRBJ1-1,TGTGCCTGGAGTGTTCGGACCGGAGCTTTCTTT,CAWSVRTGAFF
NA,TRBV7-9,NA,TRBJ2-5,TGTGCCAGCAGCTTGGTGCAGGGGACGGAGACCCAGTACTTC,CASSLVQGTETQYF
NA,TRBV4-1,TRBD2,TRBJ2-3,TGCGCCAGCAGCCAACACGGACTAGCGGGTATGACAGATACGCAGTATTTT,CASSQHGLAGMTDTQYF
few,TRBV11-2,NA,TRBJ2-2,TGTGCCAGCAGCTTAATGGCAGTCTCAGGGGAGCTGTTTTTT,CASSLMAVSGELFF
NA,TRBV18,NA,TRBJ2-5,TGTGCCAGCTCCCCCGGGACTTTAGAGACCCAGTACTTC,CASSPGTLETQYF
few,TRBV30,NA,TRBJ1-4,TGTGCCTGGAGTGGAAGGAATGAAAAACTGTTTTTT,CAWSGRNEKLFF
NA,TRBV29-1,NA,TRBJ1-1,TGCAGCGTCGTGGTGCGGACGTCTGAAGCTTTCTTT,CSVVVRTSEAFF
NA,TRBV7-3,NA,TRBJ2-3,TGTGCCAGCAGTAGGGGGAACACAGATACGCAGTATTTT,CASSRGNTDTQYF
NA,TRBV5-1,NA,TRBJ1-4,TGCGCCAGCAGCCCTGGACTGGCCGGTCATGAAAAACTGTTTTTT,CASSPGLAGHEKLFF
few,TRBV6-1,TRBD1,TRBJ1-1,TGTGCCAGCAGTGAGACGACAGGGGGCGGCGCTGAAGCTTTCTTT,CASSETTGGGAEAFF
NA,TRBV29-1,TRBD2,TRBJ2-3,TGCAGCGTGCGGACTAGCGGACTAGGTACAGATACGCAGTATTTT,CSVRTSGLGTDTQYF
NA,TRBV9,TRBD2,TRBJ2-1,TGTGCCAGCAGCGATAGCGGGAGTACCTACAATGAGCAGTTCTTC,CASSDSGSTYNEQFF
few,TRBV19,NA,TRBJ2-7,TGTGCCAGTAGTCAAGCAGGAGTAGGTAACTACGAGCAGTACTTC,CASSQAGVGNYEQYF
NA,TRBV7-6,NA,TRBJ2-7,TGTGCCAGCAGCTTCCGCGGCTCCTACGAGCAGTACTTC,CASSFRGSYEQYF
NA,TRBV9,TRBD1,TRBJ2-5,TGTGCCAGCACCCGTAGTGGGACAGAGCGAGAGACCCAGTACTTC,CASTRSGTERETQYF
NA,TRBV27,TRBD1,TRBJ1-3,TGTGCCAGCAGTTCCTGGACAGGGGCGGACTCTGGAAACACCATATATTTT,CASSSWTGADSGNTIYF
NA,TRBV7-9,NA,TRBJ2-4,TGTGCCAGCAGCTTAGCGCTTCCCACCCAAAACATTCAGTACTTC,CASSLALPTQNIQYF
NA,TRBV6-5,TRBD1,TRBJ2-7,TGTGCCAGCAGTTACGGGAGACAGGGAACCTACGAGCAGTACTTC,CASSYGRQGTYEQYF